One and the same sample provided the 2 T cell receptor beta chains below, sequenced in a study of vaccination effects on CD4 cells after COVID-19. No antigens are known for them. Before sequencing took place, the ViraFEST assay used viral peptide pools to expand antigen-specific CD4+ T cells. Subsequent to approximately 11 days of culture, CD4+ T cells were isolated. Vaccine administered to participants consisted of two doses of either BNT162b2 or mRNA-1273. TCRdb keeps only in-frame clones here, not all; method: immunoSEQ multiplex PCR. The sample carries tens of thousands of clones, less than 80% recorded once. This material consisted of CD4+ T cells from PBMCs cultured with SARS-CoV-2 spike peptides, taken after COVID-19 vaccination. These receptors were collected from a human donor who received a COVID-19 vaccine.

The V and J genes are TRBV7-2 and TRBJ1-5, with 7 bases aligning to TRBD1. The CDR3 contains 14 residues. The germline V gene encodes CDR1 SGHTA and CDR2 FQGNSA. V lost 4 bases to trimming and J lost 6 bases; unmatched junction nucleotides: 6. The CDR3 sequence: CASSSRGLSQPQHF. The CDR3 nucleotides are TGTGCCAGCAGCTCAAGGGGGCTAAGTCAGCCCCAGCATTTT.

This chain links TRBV9 with TRBJ2-1; 15 bases agree with TRBD2. Germline loops: CDR1 SGDLS, CDR2 YYNGEE. Unmatched junction bases numbered 8, after V lost 4 bases and J lost 9 bases. This CDR3 spans 16 amino acids. The CDR3 reads CASSPPGLAGGREQFF. DNA of the CDR3: TGTGCCAGCAGCCCACCGGGACTAGCGGGAGGCCGTGAGCAGTTCTTC.